Each of the 13 T cell receptor beta chains below was sequenced from the same sample in a study of CD8 T cells in ankylosing spondylitis. General study findings and limits: Seemingly distinctive of ankylosing spondylitis blood was a TCR beta motif formed by eight highly homologous variants.

These receptors' targets are unknown. TCRdb itself ran the 5' RACE reads through MiXCR, one entry per CDR3 protein. The sample records 450,000 or so distinct CDR3 sequences, roughly a quarter being singletons. Sequencing was carried out using blood, either unsorted or a sorted T cell fraction (not recorded which). The receptors shown here come from a male donor with ankylosing spondylitis.

The rearrangement links TRBV29-1 to TRBJ1-5; no firm D call. The V gene lost 3 bases and the J gene lost 7 bases, with 10 bases spanning the gap. CDR1 SQVTM and CDR2 ANQGSEA come from the germline V gene. This CDR3 contains 12 residues. CDR3 sequence: CSVDVWRQPQHF. As DNA, the CDR3 is TGCAGCGTTGATGTCTGGCGGCAGCCCCAGCATTTT.

This clonotype was seen once. The chain has TRBV6-1 and TRBJ1-1; D remains unclear. Trimming removed 8 bases at V and 1 base at J, with 11 bases between. Germline loops: CDR1 MNHNS, CDR2 SASEGT. The CDR3 runs to 13 residues. The CDR3 spells CASASTGNTEAFF. The CDR3 DNA reads as TGTGCCAGCGCCTCGACGGGGAACACTGAAGCTTTCTTT.

This clonotype was seen ten or more times. The chain couples TRBV10-3 to TRBJ2-1; D is unclear. The CDR3 is made up of 14 amino acids. Trimming pared 7 bases from V and 3 bases from J, leaving 13 bases between. Germline loops: CDR1 ENHRY, CDR2 SYGVKD. As DNA, the CDR3 is TGTGCCATCATATACAGCTCCGTCTACAATGAGCAGTTCTTC. This sequence encodes CAIIYSSVYNEQFF.

The rearrangement links TRBV7-2 to TRBJ2-5, with D maybe TRBD1 (6 bases). The CDR3 contains 14 residues. CDR1 SGHTA and CDR2 FQGNSA come from the germline V gene. V was cut by 5 bases and J by 5 bases, with 15 bases left in between. The CDR3 DNA is TGTGCCAGCAGCCCCTTGGGGGCGCGTGAGACCCAGTACTTC. This gives the protein CASSPLGARETQYF.

This clonotype rates as medium-sized. The J gene is TRBJ2-3, the V gene TRBV5-1; possibly TRBD2 for D (5 bases). V shed 0 bases and J shed 6 bases, with 11 bases lying between them. Germline V gene data show CDR1 as SGHRS and CDR2 as YFSETQ. The CDR3 contains 14 residues. The CDR3 sequence is CASSLGTSGDTQYF. The CDR3 bases are TGCGCCAGCAGCTTGGGCACATCGGGGGATACGCAGTATTTT.

V is TRBV7-9 and J is TRBJ1-1, with 7 bases fitting TRBD1. The CDR3 extends over 14 amino acids. Germline CDR1 and CDR2: SEHNR and FQNEAQ (reference sequence). The V segment lost 5 bases and the J segment 3 bases; nucleotides outside the gene matches: 6. In nucleotides, the CDR3 is TGTGCCAGCAGCCCGACAGGGCTATACACTGAAGCTTTCTTT. Its protein product is CASSPTGLYTEAFF.

This clonotype has a count of ten or more. V gene TRBV5-1 combines with J gene TRBJ2-3, with D possibly being TRBD2 (6 bases). Per germline, CDR1 SGHRS and CDR2 YFSETQ. Trimming stripped 3 bases from V and 4 bases from J, with 15 bases between. This CDR3 contains 15 residues. CDR3 nucleotide sequence: TGCGCCAGCAGCTGGGGGAGGTTGAGCCCAGATACGCAGTATTTT. This sequence encodes CASSWGRLSPDTQYF.

This clonotype turned up a few times. J is TRBJ1-2 and V is TRBV6-2 or TRBV6-3; tentative D call: TRBD1 (6 bases). The CDR3 extends over 14 amino acids. V dropped 0 bases and J dropped 6 bases, with 11 bases sitting between them. The germline gives CDR1 MNHEY, CDR2 SVGEGT. CDR3: CASSYSGDTDGYTF. The CDR3 DNA reads TGTGCCAGCAGTTACTCCGGGGACACGGATGGCTACACCTTC.

This clonotype was detected a few times. The rearrangement uses TRBV11-3 and TRBJ2-3; D unclear. Trimming removed 1 base at V and 0 bases at J, with 14 bases between. This CDR3 region has 17 residues. Germline V gives CDR1 SGHNT, CDR2 YENEEA. The CDR3: CASSLGATASSTDTQYF. In DNA, the CDR3 is TGTGCCAGCAGCTTAGGTGCTACGGCCTCTAGCACAGATACGCAGTATTTT. The whole variable domain, remainder taken from reference TRBV11-3 and TRBJ2-3, is EAGVVQSPRYKIIEKKQPVAFWCNPISGHNTLYWYLQNLGQGPELLIRYENEEAVDDSQLPKDRFSAERLKGVDSTLKIQPAELGDSAVYLCASSLGATASSTDTQYFGPGTRLTVL.

The chain couples TRBV27 to TRBJ2-7; D perhaps matches TRBD2 (5 bases). Trimming cost V 5 bases and J 2 bases, with 22 bases left between them. This CDR3 spans 17 amino acids. CDR1 and CDR2 (germline): MNHEY, SMNVEV (reference sequence). This CDR3 reads CASSRNWRAGGPYEQYV. CDR3 coding DNA: TGTGCCAGCAGTAGAAACTGGCGGGCAGGCGGCCCCTACGAGCAGTACGTC.

CDR3 protein: CASSFAGGRLNNEQFF. CDR3 nucleotides: TGTGCCAGCAGTTTCGCAGGCGGGAGGCTCAACAATGAGCAGTTCTTC. This chain links TRBV27 with TRBJ2-1; TRBD2 matches at 8 bases. Trimming at V came to 3 bases and at J to 5 bases, leaving 9 bases not matched to a gene. The CDR3 contains 16 residues. The germline gives CDR1 MNHEY, CDR2 SMNVEV (reference sequence).

This sequence joins TRBV5-1 and TRBJ2-2, with D possibly TRBD1 on 6 matching bases. Trimming shortened V by 6 bases and J by 0 bases, and 27 bases separated the two germline ends. Per germline, CDR1 SGHRS and CDR2 YFSETQ. The length of the CDR3 is 20 residues. The CDR3 reads CASNPRGARGRTSNTGELFF. The CDR3 DNA is TGCGCCAGCAACCCTCGAGGGGCCAGGGGCAGGACGTCGAACACCGGGGAGCTGTTTTTT. The whole variable domain, remainder taken from reference TRBV5-1 and TRBJ2-2, is KAGVTQTPRYLIKTRGQQVTLSCSPISGHRSVSWYQQTPGQGLQFLFEYFSETQRNKGNFPGRFSGRQFSNSRSEMNVSTLELGDSALYLCASNPRGARGRTSNTGELFFGEGSRLTVL.

The V call is TRBV11-2, the J call TRBJ1-3; perhaps TRBD1 as D (6 bases). V lost 4 bases to trimming and J lost 3 bases, with 19 bases between them. The germline CDR1 and CDR2 sequences are SGHAT and FQNNGV. This CDR3 contains 17 residues. CDR3 sequence (DNA): TGTGCCAGCAGCTCGGGATTCACGGGACACATTGGAAACACCATATATTTT. It is translated as CASSSGFTGHIGNTIYF. Using reference TRBV11-2 and TRBJ1-3 for the parts outside the CDR3, the full variable domain is EAGVAQSPRYKIIEKRQSVAFWCNPISGHATLYWYQQILGQGPKLLIQFQNNGVVDDSQLPKDRFSAERLKGVDSTLKIQPAKLEDSAVYLCASSSGFTGHIGNTIYFGEGSWLTVV.